This TCR beta chain was sequenced in a study of T cells expressing NK-cell markers. The CDR3 extends over 13 amino acids. CDR1 is LNHNV and CDR2 is YYDKDF in the germline V gene (reference sequence). About this clonotype: Its target is unknown.

Study results and limitations: The contribution of dominant NKG2C+ clonotypes to CD8+ T cells in five to seven donors was about 1.0-8%.

Following a re-call of the 5' RACE reads, TCRdb has one entry per CDR3 protein and lacks DNA. The sample includes 440,000 or so distinct CDR3 sequences. The chain employs TRBV15 and TRBJ2-7; TCRdb calls TRBD1, which cannot be checked without DNA. The receptor's source is a woman aged 18-70 years in good health. The sample consisted of blood T cells: a sorted CD56 or NKG2C T cell subset, CD4+ or CD8+ T cells, or bulk PBMC T cells (not recorded which). The CDR3 sequence is CATSRDRAHEQYF.